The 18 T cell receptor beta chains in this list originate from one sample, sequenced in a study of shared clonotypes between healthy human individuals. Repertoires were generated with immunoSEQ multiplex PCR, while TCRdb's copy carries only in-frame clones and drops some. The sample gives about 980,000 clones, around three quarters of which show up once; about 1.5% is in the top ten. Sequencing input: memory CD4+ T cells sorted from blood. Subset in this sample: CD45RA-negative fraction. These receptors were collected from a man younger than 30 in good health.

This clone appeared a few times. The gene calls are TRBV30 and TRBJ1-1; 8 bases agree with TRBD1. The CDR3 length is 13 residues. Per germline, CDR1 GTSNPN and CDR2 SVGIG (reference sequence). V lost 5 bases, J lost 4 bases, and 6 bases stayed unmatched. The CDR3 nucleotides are TGTGCCTGGGAAAATACAGGGGGCACTGAAGCTTTCTTT. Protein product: CAWENTGGTEAFF.

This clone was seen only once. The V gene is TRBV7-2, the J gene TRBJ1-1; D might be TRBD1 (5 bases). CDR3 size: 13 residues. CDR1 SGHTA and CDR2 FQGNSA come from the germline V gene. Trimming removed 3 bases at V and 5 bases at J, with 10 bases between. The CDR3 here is CASSFGGGTEAFF. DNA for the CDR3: TGTGCCAGCAGCTTCGGGGGGGGAACTGAAGCTTTCTTT.

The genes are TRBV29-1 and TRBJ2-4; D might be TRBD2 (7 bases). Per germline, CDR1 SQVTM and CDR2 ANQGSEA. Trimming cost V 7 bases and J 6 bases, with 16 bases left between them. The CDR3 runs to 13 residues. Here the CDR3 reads CSAAGGPGNIQYF. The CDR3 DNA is TGCAGCGCCGCCGGGGGGCCTGGAAACATTCAGTACTTC. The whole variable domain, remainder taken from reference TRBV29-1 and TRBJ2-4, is SAVISQKPSRDICQRGTSLTIQCQVDSQVTMMFWYRQQPGQSLTLIATANQGSEATYESGFVIDKFPISRPNLTFSTLTVSNMSPEDSSIYLCSAAGGPGNIQYFGAGTRLSVL.

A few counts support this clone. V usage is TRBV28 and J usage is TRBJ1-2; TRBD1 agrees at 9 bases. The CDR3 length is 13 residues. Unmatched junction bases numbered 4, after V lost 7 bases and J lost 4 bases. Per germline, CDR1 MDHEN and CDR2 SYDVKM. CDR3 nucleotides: TGTGCCAGCAACCGGGACAGGGTCTATGGCTACACCTTC. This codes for CASNRDRVYGYTF.

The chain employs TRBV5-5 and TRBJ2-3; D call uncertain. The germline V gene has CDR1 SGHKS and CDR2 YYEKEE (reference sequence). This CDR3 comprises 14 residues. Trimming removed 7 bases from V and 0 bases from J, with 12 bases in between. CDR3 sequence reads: CASVSYGSTDTQYF. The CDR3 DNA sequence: TGTGCCAGCGTATCGTACGGTAGCACAGATACGCAGTATTTT.

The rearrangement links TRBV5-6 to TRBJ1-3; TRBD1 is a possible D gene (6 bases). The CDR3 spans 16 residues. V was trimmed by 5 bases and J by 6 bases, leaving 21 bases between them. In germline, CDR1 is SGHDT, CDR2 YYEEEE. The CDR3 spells CASRYRSGTKENTIYF. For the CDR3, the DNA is TGTGCCAGCAGATATCGTAGCGGGACAAAGGAAAACACCATATATTTT.

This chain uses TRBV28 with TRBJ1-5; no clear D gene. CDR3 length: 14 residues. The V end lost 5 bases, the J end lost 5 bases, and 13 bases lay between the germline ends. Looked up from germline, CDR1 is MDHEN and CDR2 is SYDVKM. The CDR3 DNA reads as TGTGCCAGCAGTCGGATTCCGGACGATCAGCCCCAGCATTTT. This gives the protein CASSRIPDDQPQHF.

The CDR3 sequence: CASSSHTTGTSTDTQYF. Here the CDR3 DNA reads TGTGCCAGCAGCTCCCACACGACAGGCACTAGCACAGATACGCAGTATTTT. J is TRBJ2-3 and V is TRBV11-2; a weak D match, TRBD1 (6 bases). The CDR3 totals 17 residues. Per the germline V gene, CDR1 is SGHAT and CDR2 is FQNNGV. Trimming cost V 4 bases and J 0 bases, with 17 bases left between them.

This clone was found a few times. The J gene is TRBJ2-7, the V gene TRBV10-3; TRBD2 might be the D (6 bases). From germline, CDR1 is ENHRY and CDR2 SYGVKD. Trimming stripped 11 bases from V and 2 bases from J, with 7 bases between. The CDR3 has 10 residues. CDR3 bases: TGTGCCGCGGGGACCTACGAGCAGTACTTC. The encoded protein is CAAGTYEQYF.

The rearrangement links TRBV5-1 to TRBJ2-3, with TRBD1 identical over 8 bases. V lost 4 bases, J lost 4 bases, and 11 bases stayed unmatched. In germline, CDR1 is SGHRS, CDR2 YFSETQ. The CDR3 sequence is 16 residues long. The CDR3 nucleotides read TGCGCCAGCAGCCGTATCCCACAGGGGGGAGCAGATACGCAGTATTTT. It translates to CASSRIPQGGADTQYF.

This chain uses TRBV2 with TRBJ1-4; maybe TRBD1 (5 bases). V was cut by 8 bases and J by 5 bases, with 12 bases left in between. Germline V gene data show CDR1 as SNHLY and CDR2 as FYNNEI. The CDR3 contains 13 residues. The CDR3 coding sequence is TGTGCCAGCGGAAGGGGCGCCAATGAAAAACTGTTTTTT. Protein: CASGRGANEKLFF. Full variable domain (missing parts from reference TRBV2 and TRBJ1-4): EPEVTQTPSHQVTQMGQEVILRCVPISNHLYFYWYRQILGQKVEFLVSFYNNEISEKSEIFDDQFSVERPDGSNFTLKIRSTKLEDSAMYFCASGRGANEKLFFGSGTQLSVL.

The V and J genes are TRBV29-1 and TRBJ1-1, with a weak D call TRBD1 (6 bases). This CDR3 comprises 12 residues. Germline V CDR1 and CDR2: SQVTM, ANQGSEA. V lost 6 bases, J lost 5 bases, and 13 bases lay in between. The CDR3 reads CSVGTLGTEAFF. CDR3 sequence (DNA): TGCAGCGTGGGGACACTTGGGACTGAAGCTTTCTTT.

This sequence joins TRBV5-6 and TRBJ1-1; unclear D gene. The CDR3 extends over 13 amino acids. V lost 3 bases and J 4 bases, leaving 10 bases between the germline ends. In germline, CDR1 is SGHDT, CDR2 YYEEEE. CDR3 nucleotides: TGTGCCAGCAGCTATATCAGTAGCACTGAAGCTTTCTTT. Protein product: CASSYISSTEAFF.

This CDR3 reads CASSLGTESSGELFF. The CDR3 bases are TGTGCCAGCAGCTTAGGCACAGAAAGCAGCGGGGAGCTGTTTTTT. The rearrangement uses TRBV11-3 and TRBJ2-2; D unclear. The CDR3 sequence is 15 residues long. Deletions cut 1 base from V and 7 bases from J, with 13 bases between. Germline V gives CDR1 SGHNT, CDR2 YENEEA. Using reference TRBV11-3 and TRBJ2-2 for the parts outside the CDR3, the full variable domain is EAGVVQSPRYKIIEKKQPVAFWCNPISGHNTLYWYLQNLGQGPELLIRYENEEAVDDSQLPKDRFSAERLKGVDSTLKIQPAELGDSAVYLCASSLGTESSGELFFGEGSRLTVL.

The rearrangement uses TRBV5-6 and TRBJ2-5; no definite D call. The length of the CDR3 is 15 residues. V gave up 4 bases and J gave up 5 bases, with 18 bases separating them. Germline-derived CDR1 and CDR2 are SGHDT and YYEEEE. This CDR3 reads CASSHAAPKKETQYF. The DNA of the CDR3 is TGTGCCAGCAGCCACGCCGCCCCAAAGAAGGAGACCCAGTACTTC.

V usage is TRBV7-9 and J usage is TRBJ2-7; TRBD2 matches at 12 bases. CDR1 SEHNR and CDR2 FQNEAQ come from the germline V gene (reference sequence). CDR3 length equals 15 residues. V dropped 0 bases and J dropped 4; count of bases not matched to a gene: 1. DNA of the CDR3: TGTGCCAGCAGCTTAGCGGGACTAGCGGGTTACGAGCAGTACTTC. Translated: CASSLAGLAGYEQYF.

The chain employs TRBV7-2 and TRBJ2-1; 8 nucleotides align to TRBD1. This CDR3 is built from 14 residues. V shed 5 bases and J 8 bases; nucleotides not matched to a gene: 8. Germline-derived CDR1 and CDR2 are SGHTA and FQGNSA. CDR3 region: CASSRRPGGYEQFF. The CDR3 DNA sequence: TGTGCCAGCAGCCGCAGACCAGGGGGCTATGAGCAGTTCTTC.

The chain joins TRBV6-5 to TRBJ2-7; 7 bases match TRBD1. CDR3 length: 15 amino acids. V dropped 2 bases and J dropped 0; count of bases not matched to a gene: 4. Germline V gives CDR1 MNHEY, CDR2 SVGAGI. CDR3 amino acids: CASSYAGGVSYEQYF. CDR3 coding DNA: TGTGCCAGCAGTTACGCAGGGGGTGTCTCCTACGAGCAGTACTTC.